A selection of T cell receptor beta chains follows, all from one sample in a study of cytomegalovirus exposure and HLA in healthy donors. Libraries were prepared by immunoSEQ multiplex PCR; TCRdb keeps only in-frame clonotypes and omits some of them. The data show 170,000 or so clones, roughly 80% seen once. Sequenced: PBMCs. The receptors stem from a man aged 25 to 40 in good health and CMV-seropositive. CDR3s include the opening cysteine and the closing phenylalanine or tryptophan. D genes are given only for firm matches. Some rows mark clone size as missing; the rest say once, few, many or name a class of expanded clone.

j_call | v_call | clone_size | d_call | cdr3_aa | cdr3_nt
TRBJ2-5 | TRBV6-1 | NA | TRBD2 | CASSGRAGGITAQYF | TGTGCCAGCAGTGGACGAGCGGGGGGAATCACGGCCCAGTACTTC
TRBJ2-3 | TRBV29-1 | NA | TRBD2 | CSASTSGRGDTQYF | TGCAGCGCCTCGACTAGCGGGAGAGGCGATACGCAGTATTTT
TRBJ1-1 | TRBV7-9 | NA | TRBD1 | CASSRTGDEAFF | TGTGCCAGCAGCCGGACAGGAGATGAAGCTTTCTTT
TRBJ2-7 | TRBV7-9 | NA | NA | CSSSFSRHEQYF | TGTTCCAGCAGCTTTAGTCGCCACGAGCAGTACTTC
TRBJ2-3 | TRBV11-3 | NA | TRBD2 | CASSLRLAGATDTQYF | TGTGCCAGCAGCTTAAGACTAGCGGGGGCCACAGATACGCAGTATTTT
TRBJ2-5 | TRBV11-3 | NA | NA | CASSLDPETQYF | TGTGCCAGCAGCTTAGATCCGGAGACCCAGTACTTC
TRBJ2-3 | TRBV23-1 | NA | TRBD2 | CASSQGHPGLAGGVGYF | TGCGCCAGCAGTCAAGGGCACCCCGGACTAGCGGGAGGCGTTGGGTATTTT
TRBJ1-1 | TRBV29-1 | NA | NA | CSAARGGDTEAFF | TGCAGCGCCGCGAGGGGGGGGGACACTGAAGCTTTCTTT
TRBJ2-2 | TRBV6-1 | NA | TRBD2 | CASSRGEDGELFF | TGTGCCAGCAGTCGGGGGGAGGACGGGGAGCTGTTTTTT
TRBJ1-5 | TRBV7-9 | NA | NA | CSSSFTGTKDQPQHF | TGTTCCAGCAGCTTTACCGGGACAAAAGATCAGCCCCAGCATTTT
TRBJ1-4 | TRBV7-2 | NA | NA | CASSPQGINEKLFF | TGTGCCAGCAGTCCACAGGGCATAAATGAAAAACTGTTTTTT
TRBJ2-5 | TRBV2 | NA | TRBD1 | CAIGQGRETQYF | TGTGCCATAGGACAGGGGAGAGAGACCCAGTACTTC
TRBJ1-5 | TRBV28 | NA | TRBD1 | CASSLWGDRVANQPQHF | TGTGCCAGCAGTTTATGGGGAGACAGGGTGGCGAATCAGCCCCAGCATTTT
TRBJ1-1 | TRBV12-5 | NA | NA | CASGLVGGSGTEAFF | TGTGCTAGTGGTTTGGTCGGGGGTTCGGGGACTGAAGCTTTCTTT
TRBJ1-1 | TRBV28 | NA | NA | CASSILPDSPNTEAFF | TGTGCCAGCAGTATCCTCCCGGACAGTCCCAACACTGAAGCTTTCTTT
TRBJ1-5 | TRBV6-5 | few | NA | CASSYSHEGGQPQHF | TGTGCCAGCAGTTACAGCCACGAGGGAGGGCAGCCCCAGCATTTT
TRBJ1-1 | TRBV5-4 | NA | NA | CASSFGKNTEAFF | TGTGCCAGCAGCTTCGGTAAGAACACTGAAGCTTTCTTT
TRBJ1-1 | TRBV6-4 | NA | NA | CASSPQVGRGITEAFF | TGTGCCAGCAGCCCCCAGGTGGGCAGGGGTATCACTGAAGCTTTCTTT
TRBJ1-3 | TRBV7-9 | NA | NA | CSSSQGLRDTIYF | TGTTCCAGCAGCCAGGGGCTCCGGGACACCATATATTTT
TRBJ2-7 | TRBV11-3 | NA | TRBD2 | CASSLVAGSYEQYF | TGTGCCAGCAGCTTAGTAGCGGGGAGCTACGAGCAGTACTTC
TRBJ2-7 | TRBV5-1 | NA | TRBD1 | CASSPTGGRGEQYF | TGCGCCAGCAGCCCGACAGGGGGAAGAGGCGAGCAGTACTTC
TRBJ1-4 | TRBV14 | NA | NA | CASSPYRATNEKLFF | TGTGCCAGCAGCCCCTATCGGGCAACTAATGAAAAACTGTTTTTT
TRBJ1-1 | TRBV12-5 | NA | NA | CASVAGTMNTEAFF | TGTGCTAGTGTCGCCGGGACAATGAACACTGAAGCTTTCTTT
TRBJ2-1 | TRBV6-1 | NA | TRBD2 | CASSGFGTSGNNEQFF | TGTGCCAGCAGTGGATTCGGGACTAGCGGGAACAATGAGCAGTTCTTC
TRBJ1-4 | TRBV29-1 | NA | NA | CSVDHGPGDEKLFF | TGCAGCGTTGATCACGGACCCGGGGATGAAAAACTGTTTTTT
TRBJ2-7 | TRBV7-9 | once | NA | CSSSLLGTYEQYF | TGTTCCAGCAGCTTGCTGGGCACCTACGAGCAGTACTTC
TRBJ2-1 | TRBV30 | NA | NA | CAWSTPGDQDEQFF | TGTGCCTGGAGTACACCGGGAGATCAGGATGAGCAGTTCTTC
TRBJ1-2 | TRBV27 | NA | NA | CASSLSGGNGYTF | TGTGCCAGCAGTTTATCAGGAGGGAATGGCTACACCTTC
TRBJ2-3 | TRBV5-4 | NA | TRBD2 | CASSWGRERGTDTQYF | TGTGCCAGCAGCTGGGGCAGGGAGCGGGGGACAGATACGCAGTATTTT
TRBJ2-7 | TRBV5-1 | NA | TRBD2 | CASSLGREEGSYEQYF | TGCGCCAGCAGCTTGGGGCGGGAGGAGGGGTCCTACGAGCAGTACTTC
TRBJ2-7 | TRBV5-1 | NA | TRBD2 | CASSLDLASGHYEQYF | TGCGCCAGCAGCTTGGACTTAGCTAGCGGGCACTACGAGCAGTACTTC
TRBJ2-1 | TRBV9 | few | TRBD2 | CASSTSGMTYNEQFF | TGTGCCAGCAGCACCAGCGGGATGACCTACAATGAGCAGTTCTTC
TRBJ1-1 | TRBV9 | NA | NA | CASSGGGTEAFF | TGTGCCAGCAGCGGGGGGGGCACTGAAGCTTTCTTT
TRBJ2-1 | TRBV5-6 | NA | TRBD2 | CASSVLIAGGVDNEQFF | TGTGCCAGCAGCGTTTTGATAGCGGGAGGTGTCGACAATGAGCAGTTCTTC
TRBJ2-7 | TRBV7-6 | NA | NA | CASSLGAGRLPYEQYF | TGTGCCAGCAGCTTAGGAGCAGGGCGCCTCCCCTACGAGCAGTACTTC
TRBJ1-3 | TRBV6-5 | NA | NA | CASSTTVGNTIYF | TGTGCCAGCAGTACGACTGTCGGAAACACCATATATTTT
TRBJ2-3 | TRBV27 | NA | NA | CASSLWPRVTDTQYF | TGTGCCAGCAGTTTATGGCCCAGGGTCACAGATACGCAGTATTTT
TRBJ2-3 | TRBV7-9 | few | TRBD2 | CASSLVAGADTQYF | TGTGCCAGCAGCTTAGTAGCGGGAGCAGATACGCAGTATTTT
TRBJ2-2 | TRBV7-2 | NA | NA | CASSLAGGPDTGELFF | TGTGCCAGCAGCTTAGCGGGGGGGCCCGACACCGGGGAGCTGTTTTTT